The 16 T cell receptor beta chains in this list originate from one sample, sequenced in a study of T-cell reconstitution after alpha-beta-depleted transplantation in children. The authors prepared the TCRbeta library with unique molecular identifiers. TCRdb processed the PCR reads anew with MiXCR; each CDR3 protein has one entry. The sample contains some 300,000 distinct CDR3 sequences, under 13% of which appear only once. Sequencing was performed on PBMCs from the stem cell graft donor, taken from the stem cell graft. Source of these receptors: a human donor who donated a stem cell graft to a child with acute lymphoblastic leukemia.

The rearrangement joins TRBV20-1 to TRBJ2-7, with TRBD2 identical over 16 bases. The trim removed 5 bases at V and 4 bases at J, leaving 5 bases unmatched. CDR1 and CDR2 (germline): DFQATT, SNEGSKA (reference sequence). The CDR3 has 15 residues. CDR3 amino acids: CSAVGTSGRGYEQYF. CDR3 in DNA: TGCAGTGCTGTTGGGACTAGCGGGAGGGGGTACGAGCAGTACTTC.

V is TRBV6-2 or TRBV6-3 and J is TRBJ2-7, with 8 bases identical to TRBD1. This CDR3 spans 14 amino acids. Germline V gene lookup returns CDR1 MNHEY and CDR2 SVGEGT. V was pared by 4 bases and J by 5 bases, with 7 bases of the junction left unmatched. The CDR3 reads CASSSRQGKNEQYF. CDR3 DNA: TGTGCCAGCAGTTCCCGACAGGGGAAAAACGAGCAGTACTTC.

This sequence joins TRBV20-1 and TRBJ1-2; D is uncertain. This CDR3 spans 13 amino acids. With 6 bases removed from V and 2 bases from J, the gap between germline ends came to 13 bases. Germline V gene sequence: CDR1 DFQATT, CDR2 SNEGSKA (reference sequence). In nucleotides, the CDR3 is TGCAGTGCCCGAAACGTGGGAAACTATGGCTACACCTTC. Protein sequence: CSARNVGNYGYTF.

This clonotype has ten or more counts. J is TRBJ2-7 and V is TRBV27; no firm D call. CDR3 length: 14 residues. Per the germline V gene, CDR1 is MNHEY and CDR2 is SMNVEV (reference sequence). V gave up 0 bases and J gave up 2 bases, with 8 bases separating them. The DNA for the CDR3 is TGTGCCAGCAGTTTATCTGGCAAACCCTACGAGCAGTACTTC. This gives the protein CASSLSGKPYEQYF.

This clonotype was seen a few times. The V call is TRBV5-6, the J call TRBJ1-2, with D possibly matching TRBD1 (5 bases). V was shortened by 4 bases and J by 0 bases, with 25 bases between the two germline ends. The CDR3 is made up of 19 amino acids. The germline CDR1 and CDR2 sequences are SGHDT and YYEEEE. The CDR3 reads CASSVVSEGSLWANYGYTF. The CDR3 DNA reads TGTGCCAGCAGCGTCGTCTCGGAGGGGTCGTTGTGGGCTAACTATGGCTACACCTTC.

The V gene is TRBV3-1, the J gene TRBJ2-1; 7 nucleotides line up with TRBD2. Germline lookup yields CDR1 LGHDT and CDR2 YNNKEL (reference sequence). Trimming took 4 bases from V and 2 from J; bases not matched to a gene: 11. The CDR3 is 17 residues long. CDR3 bases: TGTGCCAGCAGCCGATTTAAGGGCGGGAGCGCCTACAATGAGCAGTTCTTC. This codes for CASSRFKGGSAYNEQFF.

This clonotype was seen many times. V usage is TRBV5-1 and J usage is TRBJ2-3, with 8 positions matching TRBD1. The CDR3 consists of 14 residues. J was trimmed by 1 base and V by 4 bases; bases with no gene match: 2. Germline values: CDR1 SGHRS, CDR2 YFSETQ. The DNA of the CDR3 is TGCGCCAGCAGCGAGGACAGGGGCACAGATACGCAGTATTTT. Protein: CASSEDRGTDTQYF. Supplemented by reference TRBV5-1 and TRBJ2-3, the full variable domain reads KAGVTQTPRYLIKTRGQQVTLSCSPISGHRSVSWYQQTPGQGLQFLFEYFSETQRNKGNFPGRFSGRQFSNSRSEMNVSTLELGDSALYLCASSEDRGTDTQYFGPGTRLTVL.

This clonotype showed up just a few times. The gene calls are TRBV20-1 and TRBJ2-5; weak D call: TRBD1 (7 bases). Germline V gives CDR1 DFQATT, CDR2 SNEGSKA (reference sequence). The CDR3 contains 13 residues. V lost 5 bases to trimming and J lost 2 bases, with 12 bases between them. The CDR3 region is CSAAPGGQETQYF. The DNA of the CDR3 is TGCAGTGCTGCCCCAGGGGGGCAAGAGACCCAGTACTTC.

This clonotype occurred a few times. This chain uses TRBV4-2 with TRBJ2-5; D is undetermined. Germline V gives CDR1 LGHNA, CDR2 YNFKEQ. This CDR3 is built from 15 residues. Trimming left V 0 bases short and J 4 bases short, with 12 bases between. The CDR3 sequence is CASSQDIREGETQYF. In DNA, the CDR3 is TGTGCCAGCAGCCAAGATATAAGGGAAGGAGAGACCCAGTACTTC.

CDR3 amino acids: CASSKALAGYYNEQFF. CDR3 in DNA: TGTGCCAGCAGCAAAGCCCTAGCGGGATACTACAATGAGCAGTTCTTC. The rearrangement links TRBV21-1 to TRBJ2-1; the D call TRBD2 from the table was never checked on the DNA. TRBV21-1 corresponds to a pseudogene. The CDR3 length is 16 residues.

This clonotype was observed a few times. The gene calls are TRBV11-2 and TRBJ2-3; no firm D call. The CDR3 runs 16 residues. Germline V CDR1 and CDR2: SGHAT, FQNNGV. Trimming removed 1 base from V and 0 bases from J, with 11 bases in between. The CDR3: CASSLAGRSSTDTQYF. The CDR3 DNA reads TGTGCCAGCAGCTTAGCCGGAAGATCTAGCACAGATACGCAGTATTTT.

The chain uses TRBV9 and TRBJ2-6; 7 nucleotides align to TRBD1. With V trimmed by 4 bases and J by 0 bases, 10 bases remained unmatched. The CDR3 has 18 amino acids. Per the germline V gene, CDR1 is SGDLS and CDR2 is YYNGEE. The CDR3 nucleotides are TGTGCCAGCAGCCCCGAGGGGCAGGGGGTCTCTGGGGCCAACGTCCTGACTTTC. This codes for CASSPEGQGVSGANVLTF. The complete variable domain, with remaining parts taken from reference TRBV9 and TRBJ2-6, reads DSGVTQTPKHLITATGQRVTLRCSPRSGDLSVYWYQQSLDQGLQFLIQYYNGEERAKGNILERFSAQQFPDLHSELNLSSLELGDSALYFCASSPEGQGVSGANVLTFGAGSRLTVL.

This clonotype showed up just a few times. This chain uses TRBV9 with TRBJ1-5; D call uncertain. V was pared by 3 bases and J by 7 bases, with 11 bases between. Germline values: CDR1 SGDLS, CDR2 YYNGEE. The CDR3 has 13 amino acids. The CDR3 is CASSGVTNQPQHF. Here the CDR3 DNA reads TGTGCCAGCAGCGGCGTGACAAACCAGCCCCAGCATTTT.

This clonotype was counted between two and nine times. The chain employs TRBV6-5 and TRBJ2-2; a possible D gene is TRBD2 (6 bases). Germline CDR1 reads MNHEY; CDR2 reads SVGAGI. CDR3 size: 18 residues. V was shortened by 0 bases and J by 4 bases, with 18 bases between the two germline ends. The CDR3 DNA reads as TGTGCCAGCAGTTACTCGGCAGCTAGCGCCGCCATCACCGGGGAGCTGTTTTTT. Protein: CASSYSAASAAITGELFF.

The chain combines TRBV7-3 with TRBJ2-7; 8 nucleotides agree with TRBD1. Germline V gene sequence: CDR1 SGHTA, CDR2 FQGTGA. CDR3 size: 15 residues. The J segment lost 1 base and the V segment lost 5 bases, leaving 7 bases of the junction unmatched. CDR3 DNA: TGTGCCAGCAGCCCGCGGACAGGGACTTCCTACGAGCAGTACTTC. Encoded protein: CASSPRTGTSYEQYF.

This clonotype has just a few counts. The J gene is TRBJ1-1, the V gene TRBV19; TRBD1 aligns across 7 bases. V lost 3 bases, J lost 4 bases, and 11 bases stayed unmatched. This CDR3 region has 16 residues. CDR1 is LNHDA, CDR2 SQIVND, per germline (reference sequence). This chain's CDR3 is CASSITPPTGVTEAFF. CDR3 DNA: TGTGCCAGTAGTATTACCCCCCCAACAGGGGTCACTGAAGCTTTCTTT.